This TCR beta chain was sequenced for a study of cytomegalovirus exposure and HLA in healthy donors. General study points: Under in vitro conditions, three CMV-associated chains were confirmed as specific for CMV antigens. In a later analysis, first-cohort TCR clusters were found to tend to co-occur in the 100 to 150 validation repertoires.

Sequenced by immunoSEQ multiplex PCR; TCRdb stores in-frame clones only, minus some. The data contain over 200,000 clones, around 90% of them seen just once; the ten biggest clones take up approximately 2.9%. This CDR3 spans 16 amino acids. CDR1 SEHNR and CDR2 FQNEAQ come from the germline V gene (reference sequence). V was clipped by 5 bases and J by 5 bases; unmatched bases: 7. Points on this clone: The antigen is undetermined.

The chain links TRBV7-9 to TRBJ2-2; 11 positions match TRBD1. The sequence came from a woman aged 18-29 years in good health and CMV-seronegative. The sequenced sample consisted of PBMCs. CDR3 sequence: CASSPVGTGGTGELFF. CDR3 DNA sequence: TGTGCCAGCAGCCCAGTAGGGACAGGGGGAACCGGGGAGCTGTTTTTT.